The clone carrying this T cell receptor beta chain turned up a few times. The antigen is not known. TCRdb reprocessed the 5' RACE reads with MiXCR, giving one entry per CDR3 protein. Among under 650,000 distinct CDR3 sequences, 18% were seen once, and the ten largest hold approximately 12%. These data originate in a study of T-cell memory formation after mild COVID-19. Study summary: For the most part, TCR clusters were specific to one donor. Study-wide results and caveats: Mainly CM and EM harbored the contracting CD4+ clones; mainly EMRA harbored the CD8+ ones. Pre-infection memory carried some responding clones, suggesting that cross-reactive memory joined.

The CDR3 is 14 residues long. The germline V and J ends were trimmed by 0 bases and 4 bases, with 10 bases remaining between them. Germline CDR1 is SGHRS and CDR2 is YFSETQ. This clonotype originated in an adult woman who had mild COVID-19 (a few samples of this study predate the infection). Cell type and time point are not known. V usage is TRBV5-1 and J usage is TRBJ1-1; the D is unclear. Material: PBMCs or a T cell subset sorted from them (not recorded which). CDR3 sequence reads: CASSLGQDITEAFF. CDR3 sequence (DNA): TGCGCCAGCAGCTTGGGGCAGGATATCACTGAAGCTTTCTTT.